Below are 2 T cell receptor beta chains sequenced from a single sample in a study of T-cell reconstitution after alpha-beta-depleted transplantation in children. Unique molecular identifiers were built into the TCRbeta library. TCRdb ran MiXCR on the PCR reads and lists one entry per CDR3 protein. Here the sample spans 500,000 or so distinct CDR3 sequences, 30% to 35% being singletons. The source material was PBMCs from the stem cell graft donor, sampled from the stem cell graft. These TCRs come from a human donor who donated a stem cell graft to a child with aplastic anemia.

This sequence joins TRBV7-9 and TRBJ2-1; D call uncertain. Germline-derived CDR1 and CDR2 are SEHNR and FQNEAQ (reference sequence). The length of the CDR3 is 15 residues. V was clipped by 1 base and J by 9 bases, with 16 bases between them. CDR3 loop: CASSLVQGPRSEQFF. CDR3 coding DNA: TGTGCCAGCAGCTTAGTGCAAGGCCCACGTAGTGAGCAGTTCTTC.

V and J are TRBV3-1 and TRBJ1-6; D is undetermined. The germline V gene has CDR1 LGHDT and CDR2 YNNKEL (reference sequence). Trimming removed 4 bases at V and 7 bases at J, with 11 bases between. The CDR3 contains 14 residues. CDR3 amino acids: CASSPGVRNSPLHF. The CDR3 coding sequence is TGTGCCAGCAGCCCTGGGGTACGAAATTCACCCCTCCACTTT.